These 24 T cell receptor beta chains originate from one sample sequenced in a study of cytomegalovirus exposure and HLA in healthy donors. Here immunoSEQ multiplex PCR was the method, and the copy in TCRdb shows in-frame clones only, minus some. The repertoire holds approximately 230,000 clones, with about 90% as singletons. The sequenced material came from PBMCs. Receptor source: a man in his late teens or twenties in good health and CMV-seropositive.

This clone was picked up one time. Other DNA sequences within the sample encode an identical CDR3. This chain connects TRBV20-1 to TRBJ2-1; D is ambiguous. Germline V gene sequence: CDR1 DFQATT, CDR2 SNEGSKA (reference sequence). V was shortened by 2 bases and J by 4 bases, with 3 bases between the two germline ends. The CDR3 sequence is 11 residues long. CDR3 amino acids: CSARLYNEQFF. CDR3 sequence (DNA): TGCAGTGCTAGACTTTACAATGAGCAGTTCTTC.

CDR3 in DNA: TGCGCCAGCAGCCAAGATCCAAGGAGTTACGAGCAGTACTTC. Its protein is CASSQDPRSYEQYF. V gene TRBV4-1 combines with J gene TRBJ2-7; D is ambiguous. Germline CDR1 reads MGHRA; CDR2 reads YSYEKL. V gave up 0 bases and J gave up 4 bases, with 10 bases separating them. CDR3 length equals 14 residues.

The chain carries TRBV27 and TRBJ1-1; D is unclear. Looked up from germline, CDR1 is MNHEY and CDR2 is SMNVEV (reference sequence). The CDR3 has 12 amino acids. V was shortened by 3 bases and J by 5 bases, with 7 bases between the two germline ends. The chain's CDR3 is CASSFLGTEAFF. The CDR3 DNA sequence: TGTGCCAGCAGTTTTCTGGGGACTGAAGCTTTCTTT.

The chain carries TRBV5-6 and TRBJ2-5; D gene ambiguous. The CDR3 covers 13 residues. The V gene's germline CDR1 is SGHDT and CDR2 YYEEEE. The V end was cut by 0 bases, the J end by 4 bases, with 7 bases between. The CDR3 sequence is CASSLAGGETQYF. In nucleotides, the CDR3 is TGTGCCAGCAGCTTGGCGGGCGGAGAGACCCAGTACTTC.

This chain joins TRBV7-9 and TRBJ2-3; possible D gene TRBD2, 5 bases. The CDR3 has 14 residues. Trimming shortened V by 3 bases and J by 1 base, and 8 bases separated the two germline ends. CDR1 SEHNR and CDR2 FQNEAQ come from the germline V gene (reference sequence). The CDR3 is CASSFGAGTDTQYF. DNA for the CDR3: TGTGCCAGCAGCTTTGGAGCGGGCACAGATACGCAGTATTTT.

The chain recombines TRBV6-5 with TRBJ2-7, with D possibly being TRBD1 (6 bases). CDR1 is MNHEY, CDR2 SVGAGI, per germline. V lost 0 bases to trimming and J lost 0 bases, with 9 bases between them. The CDR3 runs 15 residues. The CDR3 DNA reads as TGTGCCAGCAGTTACTCCGGCAGGGGCTCCTACGAGCAGTACTTC. It specifies CASSYSGRGSYEQYF.

The V and J genes are TRBV27 and TRBJ2-3, with 13 bases identical to TRBD2. V trimming: 5 bases; J trimming: 5 bases; junction bases outside the gene matches: 7. Germline CDR1 MNHEY, CDR2 SMNVEV (reference sequence). The CDR3 is 16 residues long. The CDR3 region has the DNA TGTGCCAGCAGTCCGACTAGCGGGAGGATAGGAGATACGCAGTATTTT. Its translation: CASSPTSGRIGDTQYF.

This clone has only a few counts. The sample contains more than one DNA sequence encoding this CDR3. This chain uses TRBV28 with TRBJ1-5; no clear D. In germline, CDR1 is MDHEN, CDR2 SYDVKM. Trimming cost V 5 bases and J 6 bases, with 8 bases left between them. CDR3 size: 12 residues. In nucleotides, the CDR3 is TGTGCCAGCAGTGCGGGGAGTCAGCCCCAGCATTTT. This sequence encodes CASSAGSQPQHF.

The J gene is TRBJ2-7, the V gene TRBV6-6; TRBD2 aligns across 7 bases. The CDR3 has 14 amino acids. Germline-derived CDR1 and CDR2 are MNHNY and SVGAGI (reference sequence). The trim removed 8 bases at V and 2 bases at J, leaving 9 bases unmatched. The CDR3 region has the DNA TGTGCCAGCCTGGGGCTAGCGGATACCTACGAGCAGTACTTC. This translates into CASLGLADTYEQYF.

V gene TRBV23-1 combines with J gene TRBJ1-5; no clear D gene. TRBV23-1 is assigned to the ORF class and has an uncertain function. V shed 3 bases and J shed 3 bases, with 12 bases lying between them. CDR3 length equals 15 residues. CDR3 nucleotides: TGCGCCAGCAGTCACCCGGGCAGCTTCAATCAGCCCCAGCATTTT. Protein: CASSHPGSFNQPQHF.

The chain joins TRBV7-9 to TRBJ1-5; the D is unclear. Germline CDR1 is SEHNR and CDR2 is FQNEAQ (reference sequence). The V gene lost 1 base and the J gene lost 12 bases, with 10 bases spanning the gap. There are 12 residues in the CDR3. CDR3: CASSLGGDIQHF. The CDR3 bases are TGTGCCAGCAGCTTAGGAGGAGACATCCAGCATTTT.

This chain uses TRBV5-1 with TRBJ2-1; TRBD2 is a possible D gene (6 bases). This CDR3 is 16 amino acids long. Per the germline V gene, CDR1 is SGHRS and CDR2 is YFSETQ. With 1 base removed from V and 5 bases from J, the gap between germline ends came to 16 bases. CDR3 DNA sequence: TGCGCCAGCAGCTTGAGTAGGGGTGGAGGGGACAATGAGCAGTTCTTC. It codes for CASSLSRGGGDNEQFF.

The chain joins TRBV5-1 to TRBJ2-1; 10 bases line up with TRBD2. Germline values: CDR1 SGHRS, CDR2 YFSETQ. The CDR3 is 15 amino acids. V shed 2 bases and J 5 bases; nucleotides not matched to a gene: 4. Written as DNA, the CDR3 is TGCGCCAGCAGCTTAAGCGGGAGGGCCGACAATGAGCAGTTCTTC. Translation: CASSLSGRADNEQFF.

The J gene is TRBJ1-2, the V gene TRBV6-1; weak D call: TRBD1 (6 bases). The germline V gene encodes CDR1 MNHNS and CDR2 SASEGT. Deletions cut 1 base from V and 7 bases from J, with 13 bases between. This CDR3 spans 14 amino acids. Here the CDR3 reads CASSEDRVQLGYTF. The CDR3 DNA follows: TGTGCCAGCAGTGAAGACAGGGTTCAGCTTGGCTACACCTTC.

A word on this clone: The same CDR3 also results from other DNA sequences found in this sample. The chain uses TRBV27 and TRBJ1-2, with D unresolved. V shed 4 bases and J shed 8 bases, with 8 bases lying between them. Germline CDR1 reads MNHEY; CDR2 reads SMNVEV (reference sequence). The CDR3 runs 11 residues. The CDR3 DNA follows: TGTGCCAGCAGTTCCGGTGGGGGCTACACCTTC. Its protein product is CASSSGGGYTF.

Written as DNA, the CDR3 is TGTGCCAGCAATCCATCGACAGGGCTGGCTGGCTACACCTTC. Translating it yields CASNPSTGLAGYTF. This chain joins TRBV6-1 and TRBJ1-2; 7 bases map to TRBD1. Per the germline V gene, CDR1 is MNHNS and CDR2 is SASEGT. Trimming cost V 7 bases and J 7 bases; bases outside gene matches: 12. The CDR3 is 14 residues long.

J is TRBJ2-3 and V is TRBV5-1; the D call may be TRBD1 or TRBD2 (5 bases each). CDR1 and CDR2 from the germline V gene are SGHRS and YFSETQ. The CDR3 has 13 amino acids. Trimming stripped 1 base from V and 12 bases from J, with 15 bases between. CDR3: CASSLRDEGKQYF. The CDR3 region has the DNA TGCGCCAGCAGCTTGAGGGACGAAGGGAAACAGTATTTT.

The gene calls are TRBV6-4 and TRBJ2-3; TRBD2 aligns across 7 bases. The germline CDR1 and CDR2 sequences are MRHNA and SNTAGT. The CDR3 covers 16 residues. J lost 4 bases, V lost 5 bases, and 12 bases had no gene match. The CDR3 region has the DNA TGTGCCAGCAGTCTAGCGCGCGGGAGTGGAGCAGATACGCAGTATTTT. Its protein is CASSLARGSGADTQYF.

Only one count was recorded for this clone. Its ends do not fully match the called genes, so a read error is possible. The V and J genes are TRBV10-2 and TRBJ2-5, with D possibly matching TRBD2 (7 bases). The germline V gene encodes CDR1 WSHSY and CDR2 SAAADI. The CDR3 consists of 14 residues. The CDR3 sequence is CASNEGGGLETQYF. The CDR3 region has the DNA TGCGCCAGCAATGAGGGGGGAGGGTTGGAGACCCAGTACTTC.

This clone was detected only once. The chain couples TRBV6-5 to TRBJ1-5; D might be TRBD1 (6 bases). The CDR3 spans 15 residues. Germline V CDR1 and CDR2: MNHEY, SVGAGI. With 5 bases removed from V and 0 bases from J, the gap between germline ends came to 11 bases. CDR3: CASSPGQTSNQPQHF. As DNA, the CDR3 is TGTGCCAGCAGTCCTGGACAGACTAGCAATCAGCCCCAGCATTTT.

The chain uses TRBV19 and TRBJ2-1; 12 positions match TRBD2. The V segment lost 4 bases and the J segment 0 bases; nucleotides outside the gene matches: 13. The length of the CDR3 is 20 residues. CDR1 and CDR2 (germline): LNHDA, SQIVND (reference sequence). This CDR3 reads CASSRVLAGGLGSSYNEQFF. DNA of the CDR3: TGTGCCAGTAGTAGAGTACTAGCGGGAGGTCTAGGGAGCTCCTACAATGAGCAGTTCTTC.

V and J are TRBV7-3 and TRBJ2-2, with TRBD2 matching 8 bases. The CDR3 runs 15 residues. In germline, CDR1 is SGHTA, CDR2 FQGTGA. V was clipped by 1 base and J by 6 bases; unmatched bases: 4. The CDR3 loop reads CASSLNGRASGELFF. The CDR3 bases are TGTGCCAGCAGCTTAAACGGGAGGGCCTCCGGGGAGCTGTTTTTT.

The chain employs TRBV6-1 and TRBJ1-4; perhaps TRBD1 as D (5 bases). The V end was cut by 6 bases, the J end by 0 bases, with 11 bases between. Germline-derived CDR1 and CDR2 are MNHNS and SASEGT. The CDR3 covers 15 residues. CDR3 sequence: CASSGGVATNEKLFF. CDR3 nucleotide sequence: TGTGCCAGCAGCGGGGGAGTCGCAACTAATGAAAAACTGTTTTTT.

In its sample, this clone was seen many times. This sequence joins TRBV27 and TRBJ2-2; D is ambiguous. The germline V gene encodes CDR1 MNHEY and CDR2 SMNVEV (reference sequence). CDR3 size: 14 residues. Trimming cost V 0 bases and J 5 bases, with 7 bases left between them. The CDR3 DNA follows: TGTGCCAGCAGTTTATCCCTCGGGACCGGGGAGCTGTTTTTT. Its protein is CASSLSLGTGELFF.